What follows are 24 T cell receptor beta chains derived from one specimen sequenced in a study of T cell responses to AZD1222 COVID-19 vaccine. Data came from immunoSEQ multiplex PCR; TCRdb stores just in-frame clones and leaves some out. Of approximately 120,000 clones detected, about 94% appear once; the ten largest clones hold roughly 1%. Sequencing used peripheral blood, obtained on day 0 of AZD1222 vaccination. These receptors came from an adult in good health.

V usage is TRBV7-9 and J usage is TRBJ1-1; D gene ambiguous. Germline CDR1 SEHNR, CDR2 FQNEAQ (reference sequence). The CDR3 is 13 amino acids. Trimming pared 3 bases from V and 0 bases from J, leaving 5 bases between. The CDR3 DNA follows: TGTGCCAGCAGCTTTTATATGAACACTGAAGCTTTCTTT. Its protein product is CASSFYMNTEAFF.

The chain combines TRBV19 with TRBJ1-3; D uncertain. Trimming took off 5 bases at V and 0 bases at J, with 17 bases between the two ends. The V gene's germline CDR1 is LNHDA and CDR2 SQIVND (reference sequence). The CDR3 sequence is 17 residues long. CDR3: CASSLLLSISSGNTIYF. The CDR3 nucleotides read TGTGCCAGTAGTCTCCTTCTCTCGATCTCCTCTGGAAACACCATATATTTT.

This chain joins TRBV27 and TRBJ1-5; D is possibly TRBD1 (5 bases). The germline CDR1 and CDR2 sequences are MNHEY and SMNVEV (reference sequence). CDR3 length: 17 amino acids. Trimming took off 1 base at V and 6 bases at J, with 19 bases between the two ends. The CDR3 spells CASSLFGGGIVSQPQHF. The CDR3 DNA follows: TGTGCCAGCAGTTTATTTGGCGGGGGGATAGTGAGTCAGCCCCAGCATTTT.

The CDR3 spells CASSLDSWGQGATNEKLFF. In DNA form, the CDR3 reads TGTGCCAGCAGCTTAGATTCTTGGGGACAGGGGGCAACTAATGAAAAACTGTTTTTT. V usage is TRBV11-2 and J usage is TRBJ1-4, with TRBD1 matching over 11 bases. V shed 0 bases, J shed 0 bases, and the junction held 6 bases outside the gene matches. This CDR3 region has 19 residues. Germline V gene data show CDR1 as SGHAT and CDR2 as FQNNGV.

The gene calls are TRBV27 and TRBJ1-5; D not resolved. The germline V gene encodes CDR1 MNHEY and CDR2 SMNVEV (reference sequence). Trimming stripped 5 bases from V and 0 bases from J, with 14 bases between. The CDR3 extends over 16 amino acids. The DNA for the CDR3 is TGTGCCAGCAGTCCTGGATGGGCAGATAGCAATCAGCCCCAGCATTTT. It translates to CASSPGWADSNQPQHF.

The genes are TRBV11-2 and TRBJ1-5, with TRBD1 matching over 9 bases. Germline assignment: CDR1 SGHAT and CDR2 FQNNGV. The CDR3 consists of 15 residues. The trim removed 1 base at V and 5 bases at J, leaving 3 bases unmatched. CDR3 amino acids: CASSLGTGDHQPQHF. The CDR3 region has the DNA TGTGCCAGCAGCTTAGGGACAGGGGATCATCAGCCCCAGCATTTT.

The chain employs TRBV5-4 and TRBJ1-2; no definite D call. The CDR3 runs 13 residues. Trimming pared 0 bases from V and 4 bases from J, leaving 7 bases between. Looked up from germline, CDR1 is SGHNT and CDR2 is YYREEE (reference sequence). The CDR3 spells CASSLGRAYGYTF. The CDR3, as DNA: TGTGCCAGCAGCTTGGGACGCGCCTATGGCTACACCTTC.

The chain joins TRBV3-1 (or the pseudogene TRBV3-2) to TRBJ2-1, with 10 bases matching TRBD2. J gave up 2 bases and V 0 bases, and 4 bases lay outside the gene matches. The germline CDR1 and CDR2 sequences are LGHDT and YNNKEL (reference sequence). The CDR3 runs 17 residues. The CDR3: CASSQDSSGGAYNEQFF. The DNA of the CDR3 is TGTGCCAGCAGCCAAGATTCCAGCGGGGGGGCCTACAATGAGCAGTTCTTC.

The J gene is TRBJ1-3, the V gene TRBV6-5, with D perhaps matching TRBD1 (5 bases). CDR1 is MNHEY, CDR2 SVGAGI, per germline. Trimming cost V 6 bases and J 4 bases, with 13 bases left between them. The CDR3 length is 14 residues. CDR3 bases: TGTGCCAGCAGCCGGGGCTTCCTCGGAAACACCATATATTTT. Translated, it gives CASSRGFLGNTIYF.

The chain joins TRBV5-1 to TRBJ2-5; 8 bases map to TRBD2. CDR1 and CDR2 (germline): SGHRS, YFSETQ. After removal of 4 bases from V and 0 bases from J, the junction contained 8 bases not matched to a gene. The CDR3 contains 16 residues. CDR3 region: CASSPGRRGDQETQYF. The CDR3 coding sequence is TGCGCCAGCAGCCCGGGACGGCGGGGGGACCAAGAGACCCAGTACTTC.

The chain links TRBV7-9 to TRBJ2-5, with no clear D. With 2 bases removed from V and 5 bases from J, the gap between germline ends came to 12 bases. CDR1 and CDR2 from the germline V gene are SEHNR and FQNEAQ (reference sequence). The CDR3 sequence is 14 residues long. The chain's CDR3 is CASSLFPRRETQYF. Here the CDR3 DNA reads TGTGCCAGCAGCTTATTTCCCCGTCGGGAGACCCAGTACTTC.

V usage is TRBV15 and J usage is TRBJ1-2; D not certain. CDR1 and CDR2 (germline): LNHNV, YYDKDF (reference sequence). Between the trimmed V and J ends, which lost 0 bases and 4 bases, there was a span of 9 bases. This CDR3 comprises 14 residues. The CDR3 DNA reads as TGTGCCACCAGCAGAGAATGGGGAGCCTATGGCTACACCTTC. Protein: CATSREWGAYGYTF.

This rearrangement joins TRBV6-5 to TRBJ2-5, with 8 bases fitting TRBD1. The CDR3 is 13 amino acids. V trimming: 9 bases; J trimming: 5 bases; junction bases outside the gene matches: 8. CDR1 is MNHEY, CDR2 SVGAGI, per germline. The CDR3 nucleotides are TGTGCCAGTTCGAGGGACAGGAGGGAGACCCAGTACTTC. As protein: CASSRDRRETQYF.

This chain links TRBV2 with TRBJ1-1, with a possible D match to TRBD1 (6 bases). This CDR3 is built from 14 residues. CDR1 and CDR2 from the germline V gene are SNHLY and FYNNEI. Trimming pared 8 bases from V and 5 bases from J, leaving 18 bases between. This CDR3 is CASLGTSRDTEAFF. The CDR3 DNA follows: TGTGCCAGCTTGGGGACATCTAGGGATACTGAAGCTTTCTTT. Complete variable domain (other parts from reference TRBV2 and TRBJ1-1): EPEVTQTPSHQVTQMGQEVILRCVPISNHLYFYWYRQILGQKVEFLVSFYNNEISEKSEIFDDQFSVERPDGSNFTLKIRSTKLEDSAMYFCASLGTSRDTEAFFGQGTRLTVV.

A single count supports this clone. The chain recombines TRBV5-1 with TRBJ1-2, with D possibly being TRBD1 (5 bases). With 4 bases removed from V and 6 bases from J, the gap between germline ends came to 31 bases. The CDR3 runs to 19 residues. Per germline, CDR1 SGHRS and CDR2 YFSETQ. CDR3 sequence (DNA): TGCGCCAGCAGCCCCGAACCGGGAGGGGAAGTTAGACCCAACGATGGCTACACCTTC. It is translated as CASSPEPGGEVRPNDGYTF.

This chain links TRBV4-1 with TRBJ2-7, with 10 bases matching TRBD1. The CDR3 length is 16 residues. Germline lookup yields CDR1 MGHRA and CDR2 YSYEKL. V lost 0 bases, J lost 5 bases, and 7 bases stayed unmatched. The CDR3 here is CASSQDQFDRGHEQYF. The CDR3 coding sequence is TGCGCCAGCAGCCAAGATCAATTTGACAGGGGGCACGAGCAGTACTTC.

Regarding this clone: The junction departs from germline at one end; a sequencing error may be responsible. CDR3 DNA: TGTGCTAGCAGCTTAGCTGCCATTAGAGGGTTGAGACAGCCCCAGCATTTT. Its translation: CASSLAAIRGLRQPQHF. The chain recombines TRBV7-7 with TRBJ1-5; D gene uncertain. The germline gives CDR1 SSHAT, CDR2 FNYEAQ (reference sequence). CDR3 length: 17 residues.

This CDR3 reads CASSPQGGSYNSPLHF. The CDR3 region has the DNA TGCGCCAGCAGCCCCCAGGGAGGCTCCTATAATTCACCCCTCCACTTT. The rearrangement links TRBV4-1 to TRBJ1-6; D is possibly TRBD1 (5 bases). The germline CDR1 and CDR2 sequences are MGHRA and YSYEKL. Trimming pared 4 bases from V and 0 bases from J, leaving 10 bases between. The CDR3 is 16 residues long.

In this sample, this clone turned up once. V and J are TRBV25-1 and TRBJ1-1; D might be TRBD1 (6 bases). V was clipped by 4 bases and J by 4 bases, with 16 bases between them. Germline CDR1 MGHDK, CDR2 SYGVNS. The CDR3 runs 15 residues. The CDR3 region is CASSVVQGWATEAFF. The DNA of the CDR3 is TGTGCCAGCAGTGTCGTACAGGGATGGGCCACTGAAGCTTTCTTT.

The V call is TRBV5-1, the J call TRBJ1-4, with TRBD1 matching over 9 bases. With V trimmed by 4 bases and J by 7 bases, 5 bases remained unmatched. CDR3 size: 14 residues. The germline gives CDR1 SGHRS, CDR2 YFSETQ. The CDR3 here is CASSTGQGSEKLFF. The CDR3 nucleotides are TGCGCCAGCAGCACGGGACAGGGCAGTGAAAAACTGTTTTTT.

The rearrangement links TRBV10-3 to TRBJ1-2; tentative D call: TRBD1 (5 bases). V lost 4 bases and J 0 bases, leaving 12 bases between the germline ends. CDR1 and CDR2 from the germline V gene are ENHRY and SYGVKD. CDR3 size: 15 residues. The CDR3 here is CAISGQGPPNYGYTF. For the CDR3, the DNA is TGTGCCATCAGTGGCCAGGGCCCGCCTAACTATGGCTACACCTTC.

The chain joins TRBV10-3 to TRBJ2-7; 8 nucleotides align to TRBD1. Germline V gives CDR1 ENHRY, CDR2 SYGVKD. The CDR3 is 16 amino acids. J lost 0 bases, V lost 7 bases, and 11 bases had no gene match. The CDR3 DNA reads as TGTGCCATCAAGAGGGGGGACAGGAATTTCTCCTACGAGCAGTACTTC. Residues: CAIKRGDRNFSYEQYF.

This clone was recorded only once. The rearrangement uses TRBV9 and TRBJ1-6, with a tentative D call TRBD1 (5 bases). V was pared by 8 bases and J by 10 bases, with 19 bases between. The germline CDR1 and CDR2 sequences are SGDLS and YYNGEE. The CDR3 has 14 residues. DNA for the CDR3: TGTGCCAGAGCAGATGGAGAGCGGGGGTCACCCCTCCACTTT. As protein: CARADGERGSPLHF.

The chain is built from TRBV13 and TRBJ2-2, with 10 bases that match TRBD1. Trimming at V came to 5 bases and at J to 1 base, leaving 7 bases not matched to a gene. Germline lookup yields CDR1 PRHDT and CDR2 FYEKMQ (reference sequence). The CDR3 is 17 amino acids. This CDR3 reads CASSLNGDRGNTGELFF. CDR3 DNA sequence: TGTGCCAGCAGCCTAAATGGGGACAGGGGGAACACCGGGGAGCTGTTTTTT. Combining the CDR3 with reference TRBV13 and TRBJ2-2 gives the whole variable domain AAGVIQSPRHLIKEKRETATLKCYPIPRHDTVYWYQQGPGQDPQFLISFYEKMQSDKGSIPDRFSAQQFSDYHSELNMSSLELGDSALYFCASSLNGDRGNTGELFFGEGSRLTVL.